The 30 T cell receptor beta chains below were found in one sample sequenced in a study of blood T cells in healthy people across ages. Primers used in a second PCR of about 7 to 12 cycles were a sample-barcoded 5' primer and a J-beta primer mix. Using its own MiXCR run on the 5' RACE reads, TCRdb lists one record per CDR3 protein. The sample consists of approximately 680,000 distinct CDR3 sequences, approximately 31% of them appearing once. The sequenced material came from blood. Every receptor here comes from a woman at least 80 years old in good health.

The chain links TRBV5-1 to TRBJ1-2; D is undetermined. The CDR3 is 13 residues long. From germline, CDR1 is SGHRS and CDR2 YFSETQ. Trimming removed 2 bases from V and 4 bases from J, with 9 bases in between. CDR3 sequence (DNA): TGCGCCAGCAGCTTCGACTGGGGCTATGGCTACACCTTC. Protein: CASSFDWGYGYTF.

The genes are TRBV6-5 and TRBJ1-1; 7 bases are shared with TRBD1. Germline lookup yields CDR1 MNHEY and CDR2 SVGAGI. V trimming: 7 bases; J trimming: 4 bases; junction bases outside the gene matches: 9. This CDR3 is 14 amino acids long. CDR3: CASKGPGGITEAFF. The CDR3 DNA reads as TGTGCCAGCAAAGGCCCAGGGGGGATCACTGAAGCTTTCTTT.

This clonotype occurred a few times. The rearrangement links TRBV7-9 to TRBJ1-3, with D unresolved. V was trimmed by 2 bases and J by 0 bases, leaving 5 bases between them. The germline CDR1 and CDR2 sequences are SEHNR and FQNEAQ (reference sequence). This CDR3 has 14 amino acids. CDR3 region: CASSLYGSGNTIYF. CDR3 in DNA: TGTGCCAGCAGCTTATACGGCTCTGGAAACACCATATATTTT.

This clonotype was counted at least ten times. The genes are TRBV5-1 and TRBJ2-7, with 16 nucleotides matching TRBD2. In germline, CDR1 is SGHRS, CDR2 YFSETQ. V lost 3 bases to trimming and J lost 7 bases; unmatched junction nucleotides: 7. CDR3 length: 16 residues. The CDR3 is CASSYGTSGGVREQYF. Here the CDR3 DNA reads TGCGCCAGCAGCTACGGGACTAGCGGGGGGGTTAGGGAGCAGTACTTC.

This chain connects TRBV7-6 to TRBJ1-5; TRBD1 matches at 7 bases. The CDR3 loop spans 13 amino acids. Germline loops: CDR1 SGHVS, CDR2 FNYEAQ. V was clipped by 5 bases and J by 7 bases; unmatched bases: 5. This chain's CDR3 is CASSHGQAQPQHF. CDR3 DNA: TGTGCCAGCAGCCACGGACAGGCGCAGCCCCAGCATTTT. Based on the CDR3 plus reference TRBV7-6 and TRBJ1-5, the full variable domain is GAGVSQSPRYKVTKRGQDVALRCDPISGHVSLYWYRQALGQGPEFLTYFNYEAQQDKSGLPNDRFSAERPEGSISTLTIQRTEQRDSAMYRCASSHGQAQPQHFGDGTRLSIL.

The chain combines TRBV7-6 with TRBJ1-2, with 8 bases aligning to TRBD1. Per germline, CDR1 SGHVS and CDR2 FNYEAQ. This CDR3 is 14 amino acids long. Trimming at V came to 5 bases and at J to 8 bases, leaving 10 bases not matched to a gene. Written as DNA, the CDR3 is TGTGCCAGCAGCCAGGTGGACAGGGCGGAAGGCTACACCTTC. Protein product: CASSQVDRAEGYTF.

On this clonotype: This may be a read error: a much more frequent sequence differs by one nucleotide. The gene calls are TRBV4-3 and TRBJ1-6; 7 bases align to TRBD1. This CDR3 contains 14 residues. The germline V gene encodes CDR1 LGHNA and CDR2 YSLEER. This CDR3 reads CASGQQGMGSPLHF. CDR3 DNA: TGCGCCAGCGGCCAACAGGGGATGGGTTCACCCCTCCACTTT.

This clonotype was observed many times. The chain is built from TRBV4-2 and TRBJ1-2, with D tentatively TRBD1 (6 bases). V was cut by 0 bases and J by 9 bases, with 14 bases left in between. Per the germline V gene, CDR1 is LGHNA and CDR2 is YNFKEQ. This CDR3 spans 14 amino acids. For the CDR3, the DNA is TGTGCCAGCAGCCAAGATGTAGGGGGGGAAAGCTACACCTTC. This sequence encodes CASSQDVGGESYTF.

This clonotype was observed a few times. This sequence joins TRBV29-1 and TRBJ1-1, with a weak D call TRBD1 (5 bases). This CDR3 region has 12 residues. The germline V gene has CDR1 SQVTM and CDR2 ANQGSEA. The V gene lost 4 bases and the J gene lost 6 bases, with 12 bases spanning the gap. The CDR3 region is CSVGEGKAEAFF. CDR3 bases: TGCAGCGTTGGGGAGGGGAAGGCTGAAGCTTTCTTT.

This clonotype appeared many times. This rearrangement joins TRBV20-1 to TRBJ2-7; unclear D gene. From germline, CDR1 is DFQATT and CDR2 SNEGSKA (reference sequence). The CDR3 extends over 14 amino acids. Trimming took off 5 bases at V and 0 bases at J, with 14 bases between the two ends. In nucleotides, the CDR3 is TGCAGTGCTCCCCAGCCTATTTTCTCCTACGAGCAGTACTTC. Translated, it gives CSAPQPIFSYEQYF.

The sample holds a few counts of this clonotype. This chain connects TRBV6-5 to TRBJ2-7, with 10 bases lining up with TRBD1. The V gene's germline CDR1 is MNHEY and CDR2 SVGAGI. With 4 bases clipped from V and 5 bases from J, the junction kept 8 bases outside the gene matches. The CDR3 contains 15 residues. CDR3 protein: CASSFPGQGIHEQYF. CDR3 sequence (DNA): TGTGCCAGCAGTTTCCCGGGACAGGGGATCCACGAGCAGTACTTC.

This clonotype was observed a few times. The chain combines TRBV6-5 with TRBJ1-6, with D tentatively TRBD1 (6 bases). Germline CDR1 and CDR2: MNHEY and SVGAGI. The CDR3 is made up of 13 amino acids. Trimming cost V 6 bases and J 11 bases, with 14 bases left between them. CDR3 residues: CASRSTGIPPLHF. Here the CDR3 DNA reads TGTGCCAGCAGGTCGACAGGAATCCCACCCCTCCACTTT.

The chain carries TRBV5-6 and TRBJ1-4; tentatively, D is TRBD1 (5 bases). CDR3 length: 15 amino acids. Trimming stripped 3 bases from V and 7 bases from J, with 16 bases between. The germline gives CDR1 SGHDT, CDR2 YYEEEE. This chain's CDR3 is CASSSWWGRTEKLFF. CDR3 in DNA: TGTGCCAGCAGCTCGTGGTGGGGCAGGACTGAAAAACTGTTTTTT.

Many counts were recorded for this clonotype. This sequence joins TRBV7-9 and TRBJ2-3; weak D call: TRBD2 (6 bases). Trimming took 4 bases from V and 3 from J, leaving 14 bases between them. The CDR3 contains 15 residues. Looked up from germline, CDR1 is SEHNR and CDR2 is FQNEAQ (reference sequence). CDR3 region: CASSSGLTGTDTQYF. CDR3 DNA sequence: TGTGCCAGCAGCTCAGGACTAACCGGAACAGATACGCAGTATTTT. The variable domain in full, with the rest retrieved from reference TRBV7-9 and TRBJ2-3, is DTGVSQNPRHKITKRGQNVTFRCDPISEHNRLYWYRQTLGQGPEFLTYFQNEAQLEKSRLLSDRFSAERPKGSFSTLEIQRTEQGDSAMYLCASSSGLTGTDTQYFGPGTRLTVL.

The genes are TRBV11-3 and TRBJ2-1; possibly TRBD1 for D (5 bases). Germline V gives CDR1 SGHNT, CDR2 YENEEA. V lost 0 bases and J 0 bases, leaving 9 bases between the germline ends. The CDR3 loop spans 16 amino acids. The CDR3 protein is CASSLEGAGSYNEQFF. Written as DNA, the CDR3 is TGTGCCAGCAGCTTAGAAGGGGCCGGCTCCTACAATGAGCAGTTCTTC.

The chain links TRBV28 to TRBJ1-2; no definite D call. Germline CDR1 and CDR2: MDHEN and SYDVKM. V dropped 2 bases and J dropped 10 bases, with 14 bases sitting between them. This CDR3 has 13 amino acids. In DNA, the CDR3 is TGTGCCAGCAGTTTAAGAGAGAATACTGCCTACACCTTC. Translated, it gives CASSLRENTAYTF.

This clonotype showed up just a few times. A much larger clone is a single base away; this may be a read error. The chain joins TRBV7-9 to TRBJ1-2; 11 positions agree with TRBD1. Looked up from germline, CDR1 is SEHNR and CDR2 is FQNEAQ (reference sequence). The CDR3 totals 15 residues. Trimming cost V 5 bases and J 4 bases; bases outside gene matches: 6. The CDR3 bases are TGTGCCAGCAGCGGGGGGACAGGGGGATGCTATGGCTACACCTTC. Translated, it gives CASSGGTGGCYGYTF. Variable domain in full (rest from reference TRBV7-9 and TRBJ1-2): DTGVSQNPRHKITKRGQNVTFRCDPISEHNRLYWYRQTLGQGPEFLTYFQNEAQLEKSRLLSDRFSAERPKGSFSTLEIQRTEQGDSAMYLCASSGGTGGCYGYTFGSGTRLTVV.

This clonotype occurred a few times. This may be a read error, as it is one base from a much larger clone. This chain uses TRBV20-1 with TRBJ2-1, with D unclear. The end of the DNA fits TRBJ2-7 better, so the J call may be wrong. CDR1 is DFQATT, CDR2 SNEGSKA, per germline (reference sequence). This CDR3 has 14 amino acids. CDR3 residues: CSARSRDSYNEQYF. CDR3 in DNA: TGCAGTGCTAGAAGTCGCGACTCCTACAATGAGCAGTACTTC.

The rearrangement links TRBV5-1 to TRBJ2-6; D gene ambiguous. The CDR3 is 14 residues long. Trimming removed 0 bases from V and 2 bases from J, with 3 bases in between. CDR1 and CDR2 (germline): SGHRS, YFSETQ. The chain's CDR3 is CASSLVAGANVLTF. The CDR3 nucleotides read TGCGCCAGCAGCTTGGTTGCTGGGGCCAACGTCCTGACTTTC.

This clonotype was seen many times. The V gene is TRBV7-2, the J gene TRBJ1-1; 11 nucleotides align to TRBD1. The CDR3 sequence is 17 residues long. V lost 4 bases and J lost 0; bases outside the gene matches: 7. Germline loops: CDR1 SGHTA, CDR2 FQGNSA. The CDR3 DNA reads as TGTGCCAGCAGCTACCGGACAGGGGGCTTGGTGAACACTGAAGCTTTCTTT. Amino acid sequence: CASSYRTGGLVNTEAFF.

This clonotype occurred many times. The chain has TRBV7-2 and TRBJ2-5, with a possible D match to TRBD1 (5 bases). Germline V gives CDR1 SGHTA, CDR2 FQGNSA. This CDR3 spans 16 amino acids. V shed 5 bases and J shed 1 base, with 17 bases lying between them. In DNA form, the CDR3 reads TGTGCCAGCAGCCGCGTCTGGGGCCAACCCCAAGAGACCCAGTACTTC. Translation: CASSRVWGQPQETQYF.

This clonotype has more than one count but fewer than ten. The rearrangement uses TRBV28 and TRBJ2-4; D is uncertain. With the DNA end fitting TRBJ2-7 better, the J assignment may be wrong. The CDR3 has 16 residues. Looked up from germline, CDR1 is MDHEN and CDR2 is SYDVKM. The CDR3 protein is CASSPYMTGGDYEQYF. The DNA of the CDR3 is TGTGCCAGCAGTCCCTACATGACGGGTGGGGACTACGAGCAGTACTTC.

The rearrangement joins TRBV14 to TRBJ2-3; TRBD2 matches 10 bases. This CDR3 contains 16 residues. With V trimmed by 3 bases and J by 1 base, 4 bases remained unmatched. Germline V gene data show CDR1 as SGHDN and CDR2 as FVKESK. CDR3 bases: TGTGCCAGCAGCCACCGGACTAGCGGACGCACAGATACGCAGTATTTT. Encoded protein: CASSHRTSGRTDTQYF.

This sequence joins TRBV20-1 and TRBJ2-7; tentative D call: TRBD2 (6 bases). This CDR3 is built from 11 residues. Deletions cut 5 bases from V and 6 bases from J, with 11 bases between. Per the germline V gene, CDR1 is DFQATT and CDR2 is SNEGSKA (reference sequence). The CDR3 DNA reads as TGCAGTGCTTTCGGGAGTCTCGAGCAGTACTTC. It yields the protein CSAFGSLEQYF.

This clonotype was recorded many times. The gene calls are TRBV20-1 and TRBJ1-2; TRBD1 agrees at 9 bases. Per the germline V gene, CDR1 is DFQATT and CDR2 is SNEGSKA (reference sequence). V was clipped by 5 bases and J by 8 bases; unmatched bases: 6. The CDR3 consists of 12 residues. The CDR3 DNA is TGCAGTGCTTCCGGACAGGGGTTCGGCTACACCTTC. Translation: CSASGQGFGYTF.

The rearrangement uses TRBV7-2 and TRBJ2-1; 7 bases agree with TRBD2. V shed 5 bases and J 5 bases; nucleotides not matched to a gene: 9. The CDR3 totals 15 residues. The germline V gene encodes CDR1 SGHTA and CDR2 FQGNSA. The CDR3 coding sequence is TGTGCCAGCAGCCCAGGGAGCGGGGTTAACAATGAGCAGTTCTTC. This translates into CASSPGSGVNNEQFF. The variable domain in full, completed from reference TRBV7-2 and TRBJ2-1, reads GAGVSQSPSNKVTEKGKDVELRCDPISGHTALYWYRQSLGQGLEFLIYFQGNSAPDKSGLPSDRFSAERTGGSVSTLTIQRTQQEDSAVYLCASSPGSGVNNEQFFGPGTRLTVL.

In this sample, this clonotype turned up many times. The chain joins TRBV21-1 to TRBJ2-4. TRBV21-1 is marked as a pseudogene. The CDR3 length is 17 residues. For the CDR3, the DNA is TGTGCCAGCAGCAATGGGTCGCTTGTACTAGCCAAAAACATTCAGTACTTC. It codes for CASSNGSLVLAKNIQYF.

In its sample, this clonotype was seen many times. The CDR3 DNA is TGTGCCAGCAGTGGGACTAGCGGGGGTCGCGTTTACGAGCAGTACTTC. Protein product: CASSGTSGGRVYEQYF. The gene calls are TRBV28 and TRBJ2-7; 14 positions agree with TRBD2. With 5 bases clipped from V and 4 bases from J, the junction kept 7 bases outside the gene matches. The germline gives CDR1 MDHEN, CDR2 SYDVKM. This CDR3 spans 16 amino acids.

This clonotype was seen at least ten times. This sequence joins TRBV4-2 and TRBJ2-5, with D possibly called TRBD1 or TRBD2 (5 bases each). Trimming left V 1 base short and J 2 bases short, with 17 bases between. Germline V CDR1 and CDR2: LGHNA, YNFKEQ. The CDR3 extends over 17 amino acids. CDR3 loop: CASSQAAQGGGQETQYF. The CDR3 coding sequence is TGTGCCAGCAGCCAAGCGGCCCAGGGTGGCGGGCAAGAGACCCAGTACTTC.

The chain couples TRBV5-5 to TRBJ1-5, with D perhaps TRBD1 (6 bases). The CDR3 is made up of 17 amino acids. V shed 0 bases and J shed 1 base, with 14 bases lying between them. CDR1 and CDR2 (germline): SGHKS, YYEKEE (reference sequence). The CDR3 is CASSLGTGARSNQPQHF. DNA for the CDR3: TGTGCCAGCAGCTTGGGGACGGGGGCGCGAAGCAATCAGCCCCAGCATTTT. The variable domain in full, with the rest retrieved from reference TRBV5-5 and TRBJ1-5, is DAGVTQSPTHLIKTRGQQVTLRCSPISGHKSVSWYQQVLGQGPQFIFQYYEKEERGRGNFPDRFSARQFPNYSSELNVNALLLGDSALYLCASSLGTGARSNQPQHFGDGTRLSIL.